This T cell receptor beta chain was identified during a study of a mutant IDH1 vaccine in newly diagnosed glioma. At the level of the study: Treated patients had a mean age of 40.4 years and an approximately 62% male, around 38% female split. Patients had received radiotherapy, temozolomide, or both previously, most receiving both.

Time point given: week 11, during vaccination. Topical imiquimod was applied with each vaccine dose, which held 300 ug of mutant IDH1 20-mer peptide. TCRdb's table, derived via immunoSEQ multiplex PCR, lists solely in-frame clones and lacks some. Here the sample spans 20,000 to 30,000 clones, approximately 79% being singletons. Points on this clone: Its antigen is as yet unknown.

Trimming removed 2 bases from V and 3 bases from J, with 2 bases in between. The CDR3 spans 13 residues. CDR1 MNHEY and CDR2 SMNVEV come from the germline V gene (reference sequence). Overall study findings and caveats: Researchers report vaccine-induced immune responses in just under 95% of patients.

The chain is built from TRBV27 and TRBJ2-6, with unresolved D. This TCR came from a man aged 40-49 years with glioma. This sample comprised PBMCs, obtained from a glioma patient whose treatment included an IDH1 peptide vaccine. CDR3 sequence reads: CASSLGGANVLTF. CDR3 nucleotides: TGTGCCAGCAGTTTAGGTGGGGCCAACGTCCTGACTTTC.